This T cell receptor (beta chain) was identified during a study of T cell repertoires in cytomegalovirus infection. The CDR3 is 15 residues long. The V end lost 0 bases, the J end lost 5 bases, and 14 bases lay between the germline ends. In germline, CDR1 is DFQATT, CDR2 SNEGSKA (reference sequence). TCRdb re-derived calls from the reads in MiXCR, one entry per CDR3 protein. The data hold about 310,000 distinct CDR3 sequences, with 20% to 30% observed a single time. A word on this clonotype: Its antigen is still unknown.

This sequence joins TRBV20-1 and TRBJ2-1; possible D gene TRBD2, 5 bases. The specimen was cultured PBMCs, collected from culture after CMV antigen stimulation. The clonotype was recovered from a human donor in good health (CMV status not recorded). Some clones in this sample may be carry-over from other donors' samples. This chain's CDR3 is CSARDGSSYNNEQFF. CDR3 in DNA: TGCAGTGCTAGAGATGGATCTAGCTACAACAATGAGCAGTTCTTC.